The 5 T cell receptor beta chains below come from one sample, sequenced in a study of blood T cell repertoires in COVID-19. Sequencing used immunoSEQ multiplex PCR; TCRdb keeps in-frame clones, though not all of them. Of about 140,000 clones listed, 75% to 90% are singletons. Sequencing was carried out using peripheral blood. Receptors originate from a woman of 80 years or more with acute or convalescent COVID-19.

For this clone: Additional DNA sequences in this sample encode the identical CDR3. The rearrangement joins TRBV5-1 to TRBJ1-2; possible D gene TRBD1, 5 bases. The germline V and J ends were trimmed by 4 bases and 8 bases, with 12 bases remaining between them. Germline CDR1 reads SGHRS; CDR2 reads YFSETQ. CDR3 length equals 12 residues. The CDR3 region is CASSLDSYGYTF. In DNA, the CDR3 is TGCGCCAGCAGCCTTGACAGCTACGGCTACACCTTC.

The chain has TRBV14 and TRBJ1-2, with 8 bases lining up with TRBD1. Germline-derived CDR1 and CDR2 are SGHDN and FVKESK. The CDR3 loop spans 16 amino acids. The trim removed 3 bases at V and 7 bases at J, leaving 13 bases unmatched. CDR3 bases: TGTGCCAGCAGCCAGGACAGGGTCACCACCGGGGGTGGCTACACCTTC. Amino acid sequence: CASSQDRVTTGGGYTF.

V is TRBV5-1 and J is TRBJ2-2; the D gene is possibly TRBD2 (5 bases). This CDR3 has 14 amino acids. The germline V gene has CDR1 SGHRS and CDR2 YFSETQ. Deletions cut 0 bases from V and 7 bases from J, with 10 bases between. CDR3 nucleotides: TGCGCCAGCAGCTTGGGACCCGAGGGCGGGGAGCTGTTTTTT. This encodes CASSLGPEGGELFF.

The V call is TRBV5-6, the J call TRBJ2-3; 12 bases match TRBD2. Germline CDR1 reads SGHDT; CDR2 reads YYEEEE. The CDR3 is 15 amino acids. The V and J ends lost 2 bases and 4 bases, in that order; junction bases with no gene match: 2. The CDR3, as DNA: TGTGCCAGCAGCTTCGGACTAGCGGGGCCAGATACGCAGTATTTT. Protein: CASSFGLAGPDTQYF.

The chain recombines TRBV6-2 or TRBV6-3 with TRBJ1-6; the match to TRBD1 covers 9 bases. The V gene end was trimmed by 2 bases and the J gene end by 7 bases; junction bases not matched to a gene: 6. The germline CDR1 and CDR2 sequences are MNHEY and SVGEGT. The CDR3 sequence is 16 residues long. CDR3 residues: CASSYSPGQGNSPLHF. CDR3 nucleotide sequence: TGTGCCAGCAGTTACAGTCCGGGACAGGGCAATTCACCCCTCCACTTT.